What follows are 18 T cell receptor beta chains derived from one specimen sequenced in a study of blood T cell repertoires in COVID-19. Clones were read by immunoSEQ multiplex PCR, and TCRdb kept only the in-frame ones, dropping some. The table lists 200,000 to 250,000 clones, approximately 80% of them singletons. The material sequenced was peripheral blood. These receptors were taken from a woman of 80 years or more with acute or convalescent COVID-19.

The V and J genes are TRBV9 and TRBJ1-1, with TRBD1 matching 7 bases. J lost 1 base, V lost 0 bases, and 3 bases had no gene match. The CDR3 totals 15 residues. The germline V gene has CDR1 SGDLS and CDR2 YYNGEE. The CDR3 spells CASSVAGTANTEAFF. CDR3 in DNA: TGTGCCAGCAGCGTAGCTGGGACAGCGAACACTGAAGCTTTCTTT.

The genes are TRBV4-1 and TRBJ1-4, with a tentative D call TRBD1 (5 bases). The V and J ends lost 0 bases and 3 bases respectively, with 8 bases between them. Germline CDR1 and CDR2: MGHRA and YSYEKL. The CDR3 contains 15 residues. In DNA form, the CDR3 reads TGCGCCAGCAGCCAAGATAAGGGGCCTAATGAAAAACTGTTTTTT. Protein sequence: CASSQDKGPNEKLFF.

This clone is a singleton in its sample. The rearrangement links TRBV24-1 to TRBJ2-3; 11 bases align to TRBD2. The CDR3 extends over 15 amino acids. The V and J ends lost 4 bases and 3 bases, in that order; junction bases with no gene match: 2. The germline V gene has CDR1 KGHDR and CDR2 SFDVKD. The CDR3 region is CATSEVAGGTDTQYF. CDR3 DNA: TGTGCCACCAGTGAGGTAGCGGGGGGGACAGATACGCAGTATTTT.

In DNA form, the CDR3 reads TGTGCCAGCAGCCCCTACAGAGACAGGGGGGCTGAAGCTTTCTTT. Its translation: CASSPYRDRGAEAFF. The chain links TRBV11-1 to TRBJ1-1, with 9 positions matching TRBD1. Germline trimming cut 5 bases from V and 6 bases from J; bases unmatched to any gene: 10. Per the germline V gene, CDR1 is SGHAT and CDR2 is FQDESV (reference sequence). The CDR3 is 15 amino acids.

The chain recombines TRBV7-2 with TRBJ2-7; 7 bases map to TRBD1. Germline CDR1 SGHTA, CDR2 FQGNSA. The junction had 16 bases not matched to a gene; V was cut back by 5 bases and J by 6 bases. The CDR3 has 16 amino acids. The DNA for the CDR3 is TGTGCCAGCAGCCCAGTTGCCCGACAGGGTAGCTCCGAGCAGTACTTC. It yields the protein CASSPVARQGSSEQYF.

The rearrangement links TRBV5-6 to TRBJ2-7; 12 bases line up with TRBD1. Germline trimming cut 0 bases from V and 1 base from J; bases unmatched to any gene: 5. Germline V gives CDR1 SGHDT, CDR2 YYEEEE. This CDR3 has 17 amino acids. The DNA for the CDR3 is TGTGCCAGCAGCTTGGTTGGGACAGGGGGCTGGTCCTACGAGCAGTACTTC. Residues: CASSLVGTGGWSYEQYF.

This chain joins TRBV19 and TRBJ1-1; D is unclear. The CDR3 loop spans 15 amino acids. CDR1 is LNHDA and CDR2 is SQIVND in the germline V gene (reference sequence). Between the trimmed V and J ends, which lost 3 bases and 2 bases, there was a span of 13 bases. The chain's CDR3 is CASSIVAVLNTEAFF. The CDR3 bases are TGTGCCAGTAGTATCGTCGCAGTCCTTAACACTGAAGCTTTCTTT.

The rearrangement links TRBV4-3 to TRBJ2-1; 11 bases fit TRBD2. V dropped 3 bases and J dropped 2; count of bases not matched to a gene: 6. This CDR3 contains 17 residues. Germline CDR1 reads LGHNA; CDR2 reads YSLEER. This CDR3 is CASSHSPLAGAYNEQFF. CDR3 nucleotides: TGCGCCAGCAGCCACTCCCCACTAGCGGGAGCCTACAATGAGCAGTTCTTC.

CDR3 amino acids: CASSVGGGPYGYTF. Written as DNA, the CDR3 is TGTGCCAGCAGCGTAGGAGGGGGCCCCTATGGCTACACCTTC. The chain uses TRBV9 and TRBJ1-2, with TRBD1 matching over 7 bases. Germline CDR1 reads SGDLS; CDR2 reads YYNGEE. The V segment lost 0 bases and the J segment 4 bases; nucleotides outside the gene matches: 3. This CDR3 has 14 residues.

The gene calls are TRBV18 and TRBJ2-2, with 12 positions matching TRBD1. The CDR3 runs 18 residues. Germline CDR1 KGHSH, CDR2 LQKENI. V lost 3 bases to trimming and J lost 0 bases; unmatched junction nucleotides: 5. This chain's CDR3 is CASSPVGQGATNTGELFF. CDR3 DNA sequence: TGTGCCAGCTCACCCGTGGGACAGGGGGCCACGAACACCGGGGAGCTGTTTTTT.

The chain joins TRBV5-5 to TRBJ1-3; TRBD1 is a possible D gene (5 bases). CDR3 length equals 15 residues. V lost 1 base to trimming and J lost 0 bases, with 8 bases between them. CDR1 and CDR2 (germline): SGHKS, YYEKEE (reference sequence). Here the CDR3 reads CASSLTTGSGNTIYF. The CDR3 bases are TGTGCCAGCAGCTTGACAACAGGCTCTGGAAACACCATATATTTT. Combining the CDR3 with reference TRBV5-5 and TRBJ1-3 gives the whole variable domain DAGVTQSPTHLIKTRGQQVTLRCSPISGHKSVSWYQQVLGQGPQFIFQYYEKEERGRGNFPDRFSARQFPNYSSELNVNALLLGDSALYLCASSLTTGSGNTIYFGEGSWLTVV.

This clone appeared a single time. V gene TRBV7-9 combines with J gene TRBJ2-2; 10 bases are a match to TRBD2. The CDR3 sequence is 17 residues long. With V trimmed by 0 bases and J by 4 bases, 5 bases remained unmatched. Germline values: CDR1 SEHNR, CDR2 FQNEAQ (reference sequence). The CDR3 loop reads CASSLAASGSSTGELFF. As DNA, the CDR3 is TGTGCCAGCAGCTTAGCGGCTAGCGGGAGTAGCACCGGGGAGCTGTTTTTT. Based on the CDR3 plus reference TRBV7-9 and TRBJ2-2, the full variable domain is DTGVSQNPRHKITKRGQNVTFRCDPISEHNRLYWYRQTLGQGPEFLTYFQNEAQLEKSRLLSDRFSAERPKGSFSTLEIQRTEQGDSAMYLCASSLAASGSSTGELFFGEGSRLTVL.

The CDR3 DNA reads as TGTGCCAGCAGCTTGGATGGGACAGGGGGCATGTATGGAGAGACCCAGTACTTC. As protein: CASSLDGTGGMYGETQYF. This chain joins TRBV5-6 and TRBJ2-5, with 12 nucleotides matching TRBD1. Germline V gives CDR1 SGHDT, CDR2 YYEEEE. The V gene end was trimmed by 0 bases and the J gene end by 4 bases; junction bases not matched to a gene: 10. This CDR3 contains 18 residues.

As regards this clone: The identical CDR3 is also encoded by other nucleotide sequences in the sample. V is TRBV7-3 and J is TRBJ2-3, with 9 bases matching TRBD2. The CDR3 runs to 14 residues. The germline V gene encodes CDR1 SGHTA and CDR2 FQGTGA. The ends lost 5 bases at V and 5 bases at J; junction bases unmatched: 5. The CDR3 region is CASSQGLAGDTQYF. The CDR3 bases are TGTGCCAGCAGCCAGGGACTAGCAGGAGATACGCAGTATTTT.

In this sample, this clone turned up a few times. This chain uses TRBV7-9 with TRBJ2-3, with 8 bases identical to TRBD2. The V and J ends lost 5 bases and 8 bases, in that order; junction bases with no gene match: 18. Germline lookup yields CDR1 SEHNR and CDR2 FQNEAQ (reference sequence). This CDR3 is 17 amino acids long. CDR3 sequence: CASSPQWRSGGPGTQYF. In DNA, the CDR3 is TGTGCCAGCAGCCCCCAGTGGAGGAGCGGGGGCCCGGGTACGCAGTATTTT.

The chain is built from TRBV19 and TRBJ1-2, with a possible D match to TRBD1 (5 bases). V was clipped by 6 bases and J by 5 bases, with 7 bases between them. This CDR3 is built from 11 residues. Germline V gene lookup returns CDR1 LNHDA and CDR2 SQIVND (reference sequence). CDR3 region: CASRQEYGYTF. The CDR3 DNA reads TGTGCCAGTAGACAGGAGTATGGCTACACCTTC.

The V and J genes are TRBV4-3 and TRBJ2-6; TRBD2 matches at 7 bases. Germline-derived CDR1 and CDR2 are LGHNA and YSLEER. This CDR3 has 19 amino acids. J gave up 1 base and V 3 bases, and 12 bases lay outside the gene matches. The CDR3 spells CASSQYGGISESGANVLTF. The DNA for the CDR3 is TGCGCCAGCAGCCAGTACGGGGGGATAAGTGAATCTGGGGCCAACGTCCTGACTTTC.

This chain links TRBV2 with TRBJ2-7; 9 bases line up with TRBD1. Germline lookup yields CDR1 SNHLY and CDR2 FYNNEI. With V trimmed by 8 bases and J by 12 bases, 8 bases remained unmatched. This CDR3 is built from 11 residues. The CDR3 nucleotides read TGTGCCAGCGGACGACAGGGGGATCCGTACTTC. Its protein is CASGRQGDPYF.